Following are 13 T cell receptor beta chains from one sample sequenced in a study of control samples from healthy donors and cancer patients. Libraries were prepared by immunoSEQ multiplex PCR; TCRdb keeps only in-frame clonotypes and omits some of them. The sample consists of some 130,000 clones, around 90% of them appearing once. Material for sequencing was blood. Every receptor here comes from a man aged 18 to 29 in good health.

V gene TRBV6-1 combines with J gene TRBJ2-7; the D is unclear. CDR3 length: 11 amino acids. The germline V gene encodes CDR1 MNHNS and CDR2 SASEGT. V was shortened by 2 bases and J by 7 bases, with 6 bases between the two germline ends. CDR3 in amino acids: CASSEQIEQYF. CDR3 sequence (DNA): TGTGCCAGCAGTGAACAAATAGAGCAGTACTTC.

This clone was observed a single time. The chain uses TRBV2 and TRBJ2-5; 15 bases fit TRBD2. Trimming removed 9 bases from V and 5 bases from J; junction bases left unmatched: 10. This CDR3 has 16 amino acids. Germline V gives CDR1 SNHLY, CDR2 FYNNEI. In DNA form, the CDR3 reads TGTGCCAGGTCCCTCGGACTAGCGGGGGGGGAGGAGACCCAGTACTTC. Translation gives CARSLGLAGGEETQYF. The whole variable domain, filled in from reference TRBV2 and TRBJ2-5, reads EPEVTQTPSHQVTQMGQEVILRCVPISNHLYFYWYRQILGQKVEFLVSFYNNEISEKSEIFDDQFSVERPDGSNFTLKIRSTKLEDSAMYFCARSLGLAGGEETQYFGPGTRLLVL.

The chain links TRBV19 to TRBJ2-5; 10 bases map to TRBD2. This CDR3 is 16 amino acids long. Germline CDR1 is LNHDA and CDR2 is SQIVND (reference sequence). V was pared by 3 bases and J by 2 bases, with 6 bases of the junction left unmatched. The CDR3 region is CASSMGRAGGQETQYF. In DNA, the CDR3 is TGTGCCAGTAGTATGGGACGAGCGGGGGGGCAAGAGACCCAGTACTTC.

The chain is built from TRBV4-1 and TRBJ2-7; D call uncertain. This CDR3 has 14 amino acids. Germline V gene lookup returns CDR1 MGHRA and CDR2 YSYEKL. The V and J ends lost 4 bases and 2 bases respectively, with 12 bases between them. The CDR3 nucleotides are TGCGCCAGCAGCCTAAGGACGGCGACCTACGAGCAGTACTTC. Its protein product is CASSLRTATYEQYF.

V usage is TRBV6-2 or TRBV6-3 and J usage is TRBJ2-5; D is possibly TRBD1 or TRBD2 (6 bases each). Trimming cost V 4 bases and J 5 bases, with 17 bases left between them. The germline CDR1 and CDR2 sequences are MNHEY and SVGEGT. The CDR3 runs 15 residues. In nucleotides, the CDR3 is TGTGCCAGCAGTTTTATGGACGGGGGCCCGGAGACCCAGTACTTC. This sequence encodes CASSFMDGGPETQYF.

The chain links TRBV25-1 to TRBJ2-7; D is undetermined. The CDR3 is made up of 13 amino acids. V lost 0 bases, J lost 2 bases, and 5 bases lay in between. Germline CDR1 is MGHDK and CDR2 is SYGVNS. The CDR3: CASSEYGTYEQYF. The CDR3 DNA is TGTGCCAGCAGTGAATACGGAACCTACGAGCAGTACTTC.

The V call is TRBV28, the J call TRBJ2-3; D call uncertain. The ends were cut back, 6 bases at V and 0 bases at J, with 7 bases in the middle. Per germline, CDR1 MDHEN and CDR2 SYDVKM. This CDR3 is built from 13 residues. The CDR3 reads CASSPPSTDTQYF. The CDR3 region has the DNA TGTGCCAGCAGCCCACCTAGCACAGATACGCAGTATTTT.

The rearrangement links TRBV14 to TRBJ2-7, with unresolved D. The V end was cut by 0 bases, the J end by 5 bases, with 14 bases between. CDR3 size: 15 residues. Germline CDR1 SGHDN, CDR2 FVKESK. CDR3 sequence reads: CASSQDLARKHEQYF. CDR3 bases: TGTGCCAGCAGCCAAGATCTTGCGAGAAAGCACGAGCAGTACTTC.

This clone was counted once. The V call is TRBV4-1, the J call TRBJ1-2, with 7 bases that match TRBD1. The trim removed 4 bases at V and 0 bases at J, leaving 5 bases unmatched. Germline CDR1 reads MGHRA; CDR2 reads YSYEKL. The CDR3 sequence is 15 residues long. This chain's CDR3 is CASSRPGTANYGYTF. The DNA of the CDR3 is TGCGCCAGCAGCCGACCCGGGACAGCTAACTATGGCTACACCTTC.

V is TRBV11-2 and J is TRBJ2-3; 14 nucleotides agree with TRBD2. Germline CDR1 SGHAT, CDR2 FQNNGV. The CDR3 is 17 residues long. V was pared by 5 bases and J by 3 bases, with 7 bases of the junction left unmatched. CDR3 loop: CASSLRTSGGSTDTQYF. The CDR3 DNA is TGTGCCAGCAGCCTCCGGACTAGCGGGGGGTCAACAGATACGCAGTATTTT.

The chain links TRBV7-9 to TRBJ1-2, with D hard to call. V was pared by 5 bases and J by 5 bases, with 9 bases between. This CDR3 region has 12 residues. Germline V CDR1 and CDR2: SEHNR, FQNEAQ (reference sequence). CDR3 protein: CASSRDQYGYTF. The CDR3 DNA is TGTGCCAGCAGCCGGGATCAGTATGGCTACACCTTC.

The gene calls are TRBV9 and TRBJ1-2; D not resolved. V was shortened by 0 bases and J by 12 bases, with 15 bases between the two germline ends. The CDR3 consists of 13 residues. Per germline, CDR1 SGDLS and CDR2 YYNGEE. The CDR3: CASSVGGNLGHTF. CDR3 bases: TGTGCCAGCAGCGTAGGTGGGAACCTAGGACACACCTTC. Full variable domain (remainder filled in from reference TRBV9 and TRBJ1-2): DSGVTQTPKHLITATGQRVTLRCSPRSGDLSVYWYQQSLDQGLQFLIQYYNGEERAKGNILERFSAQQFPDLHSELNLSSLELGDSALYFCASSVGGNLGHTFGSGTRLTVV.

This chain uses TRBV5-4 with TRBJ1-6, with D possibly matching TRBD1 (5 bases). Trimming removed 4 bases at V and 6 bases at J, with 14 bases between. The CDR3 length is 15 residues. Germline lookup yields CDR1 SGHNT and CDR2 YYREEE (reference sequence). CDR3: CASSPPGGGNSPLHF. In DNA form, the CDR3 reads TGTGCCAGCAGCCCCCCGGGGGGGGGTAATTCACCCCTCCACTTT.